This record looks at one TCR beta chain sequence and its context. Exclusion applied to patients with other autoimmune diseases, uncontrolled infections, pregnancy or lactation. The data stem from a study of Graves' ophthalmopathy and Graves' hyperthyroidism. Germline values: CDR1 MNHEY, CDR2 SVGAGI. The CDR3 spans 14 residues. Trimming shortened V by 5 bases and J by 5 bases, and 15 bases separated the two germline ends. The authors amplified TCR beta CDR3 regions from RNA transcripts. A first-round RT-PCR used HTBI primers, followed by a second-round multiplex PCR. MiXCR was run by TCRdb on the multiplex PCR reads, yielding one entry per CDR3 protein. The sample lists some 1.1 million distinct CDR3 sequences; less than 45% were seen once.

The chain uses TRBV6-5 and TRBJ1-1; tentative D call: TRBD1 (5 bases). The TCR was taken from an adult man with Graves' hyperthyroidism. What was sequenced was peripheral blood or thyroid tissue (not recorded which). The CDR3: CASSQDPGGTEAFF. In DNA form, the CDR3 reads TGTGCCAGCAGTCAAGACCCCGGGGGGACTGAAGCTTTCTTT.